This is a list of T cell receptor beta chains from one sample in a study of blood T cell repertoires in COVID-19. Some clones are missing from TCRdb's copy, which holds only in-frame ones; the method was immunoSEQ multiplex PCR. This table holds under 95,000 clones, 86% found once. The sequencing sample was made of peripheral blood. All receptors come from an elderly man in a cohort sampled during active COVID-19. Each CDR3 is given with its conserved first and last residue. The order of the fields is J gene, D gene, V gene, clone size, CDR3 protein, CDR3 DNA. D genes are given only for firm matches. Clone size is not always given. Where it is, it says once, few, many or a class for expanded clones.

j_gene: TRBJ1-6; d_gene: TRBD1; v_gene: TRBV6-5; abundance: NA; CDR3aa: CASSRQGFNSPLHF; CDR3nt: TGTGCCAGCAGTCGACAGGGGTTTAATTCACCCCTCCACTTT
j_gene: TRBJ1-4; d_gene: NA; v_gene: TRBV21-1; abundance: NA; CDR3aa: CASSKALSEGADEKLFF; CDR3nt: TGTGCCAGCAGCAAAGCGCTCTCGGAGGGGGCTGATGAAAAACTGTTTTTT
j_gene: TRBJ2-1; d_gene: TRBD2; v_gene: TRBV5-4; abundance: NA; CDR3aa: CASSLGGANEQFF; CDR3nt: TGTGCCAGCAGCCTCGGGGGGGCGAATGAGCAGTTCTTC
j_gene: TRBJ1-5; d_gene: NA; v_gene: TRBV19; abundance: NA; CDR3aa: CASSIREDQPQHF; CDR3nt: TGTGCCAGTAGTATACGAGAAGATCAGCCCCAGCATTTT
j_gene: TRBJ1-2; d_gene: TRBD1; v_gene: TRBV28; abundance: NA; CDR3aa: CASSLRPGQGASGYTF; CDR3nt: TGTGCCAGCAGTTTACGGCCGGGACAGGGGGCTTCGGGCTACACCTTC
j_gene: TRBJ1-2; d_gene: NA; v_gene: TRBV7-9; abundance: NA; CDR3aa: CASSSPAGRDGYTF; CDR3nt: TGTGCCAGCAGCTCCCCCGCAGGGAGGGACGGCTACACCTTC
j_gene: TRBJ2-3; d_gene: TRBD2; v_gene: TRBV7-9; abundance: NA; CDR3aa: CASSPGGSTDTQYF; CDR3nt: TGTGCCAGCAGCCCGGGGGGAAGCACAGATACGCAGTATTTT
j_gene: TRBJ1-5; d_gene: NA; v_gene: TRBV5-1; abundance: NA; CDR3aa: CASSLAGPGRGNQPQHF; CDR3nt: TGCGCCAGCAGCTTGGCCGGGCCAGGCAGAGGGAATCAGCCCCAGCATTTT
j_gene: TRBJ1-1; d_gene: TRBD1; v_gene: TRBV4-1; abundance: NA; CDR3aa: CASSQGGQGHTEAFF; CDR3nt: TGCGCCAGCAGCCAGGGGGGACAGGGCCACACTGAAGCTTTCTTT
j_gene: TRBJ1-5; d_gene: NA; v_gene: TRBV3-1/TRBV3-2; abundance: NA; CDR3aa: CASSRLGENQPQHF; CDR3nt: TGTGCCAGCAGCCGACTAGGTGAAAATCAGCCCCAGCATTTT
j_gene: TRBJ1-1; d_gene: NA; v_gene: TRBV13; abundance: NA; CDR3aa: CASSPHRGNTEAFF; CDR3nt: TGTGCCAGCAGCCCCCATCGGGGGAACACTGAAGCTTTCTTT
j_gene: TRBJ1-4; d_gene: NA; v_gene: TRBV20-1; abundance: few; CDR3aa: CSASPGGLLFF; CDR3nt: TGCAGTGCTAGCCCCGGTGGGCTACTGTTTTTT
j_gene: TRBJ2-3; d_gene: NA; v_gene: TRBV5-1; abundance: NA; CDR3aa: CASSLGLMRGYTDTQYF; CDR3nt: TGCGCCAGCAGCTTGGGCCTCATGCGGGGTTACACAGATACGCAGTATTTT
j_gene: TRBJ1-2; d_gene: TRBD1; v_gene: TRBV18; abundance: NA; CDR3aa: CASSPRTGDVNYGYTF; CDR3nt: TGTGCCAGCTCACCAAGGACAGGGGATGTGAACTATGGCTACACCTTC
j_gene: TRBJ2-1; d_gene: TRBD1; v_gene: TRBV14; abundance: NA; CDR3aa: CASSQEGQGPYNEQFF; CDR3nt: TGTGCCAGCAGCCAAGAGGGACAGGGTCCCTACAATGAGCAGTTCTTC
j_gene: TRBJ2-1; d_gene: TRBD2; v_gene: TRBV11-2; abundance: NA; CDR3aa: CASSLDRGLAGGNEQFF; CDR3nt: TGTGCCAGCAGCTTAGATCGGGGACTAGCGGGGGGGAATGAGCAGTTCTTC
j_gene: TRBJ1-1; d_gene: NA; v_gene: TRBV5-1; abundance: few; CDR3aa: CASSSQMNTEAFF; CDR3nt: TGCGCCAGCAGCTCACAGATGAACACTGAAGCTTTCTTT
j_gene: TRBJ1-6; d_gene: NA; v_gene: TRBV5-4; abundance: NA; CDR3aa: CASSHRDTDSPLHF; CDR3nt: TGTGCCAGCAGCCACCGGGACACCGATTCACCCCTCCACTTT
j_gene: TRBJ1-1; d_gene: NA; v_gene: TRBV25-1; abundance: NA; CDR3aa: CASSGSGMAFF; CDR3nt: TGTGCCAGCAGTGGGTCAGGGATGGCTTTCTTT
j_gene: TRBJ2-1; d_gene: TRBD1; v_gene: TRBV6-5; abundance: NA; CDR3aa: CASTGTGGINEQFF; CDR3nt: TGTGCCAGCACCGGGACAGGGGGCATTAATGAGCAGTTCTTC
j_gene: TRBJ2-5; d_gene: NA; v_gene: TRBV6-4; abundance: NA; CDR3aa: CASSEQGWQETQYF; CDR3nt: TGTGCCAGCAGTGAACAGGGATGGCAAGAGACCCAGTACTTC
j_gene: TRBJ1-3; d_gene: NA; v_gene: TRBV6-5; abundance: NA; CDR3aa: CASSYRGVDSGNTIYF; CDR3nt: TGTGCCAGCAGTTACAGGGGTGTAGACTCTGGAAACACCATATATTTT
j_gene: TRBJ1-2; d_gene: NA; v_gene: TRBV9; abundance: NA; CDR3aa: CASSVRPGEGTYGYTF; CDR3nt: TGTGCCAGCAGCGTGCGACCGGGAGAAGGGACCTATGGCTACACCTTC
j_gene: TRBJ2-5; d_gene: TRBD1; v_gene: TRBV12-3/TRBV12-4; abundance: once; CDR3aa: CASTPGGTETQYF; CDR3nt: TGTGCCAGCACCCCAGGGGGAACCGAGACCCAGTACTTC
j_gene: TRBJ2-7; d_gene: TRBD1; v_gene: TRBV25-1; abundance: NA; CDR3aa: CASSESGTGRYEQYF; CDR3nt: TGTGCCAGCAGTGAATCCGGGACAGGGCGTTATGAGCAGTACTTC
j_gene: TRBJ2-6; d_gene: TRBD2; v_gene: TRBV4-1; abundance: NA; CDR3aa: CASSQDPNGRGANVLTF; CDR3nt: TGCGCCAGCAGCCAAGATCCGAACGGGAGGGGGGCCAACGTCCTGACTTTC
j_gene: TRBJ2-5; d_gene: TRBD2; v_gene: TRBV5-1; abundance: NA; CDR3aa: CASRGTRKETQYF; CDR3nt: TGCGCCAGCAGGGGGACTAGGAAAGAGACCCAGTACTTC
j_gene: TRBJ2-5; d_gene: TRBD1; v_gene: TRBV28; abundance: few; CDR3aa: CASSPHRGDRETQYF; CDR3nt: TGTGCCAGCAGCCCTCACAGGGGGGACCGAGAGACCCAGTACTTC
j_gene: TRBJ2-5; d_gene: NA; v_gene: TRBV3-1/TRBV3-2; abundance: NA; CDR3aa: CASSQTAETQYF; CDR3nt: TGTGCCAGCAGCCAAACAGCAGAGACCCAGTACTTC
j_gene: TRBJ2-5; d_gene: TRBD2; v_gene: TRBV18; abundance: NA; CDR3aa: CASSPASGGETQYF; CDR3nt: TGTGCCAGCTCACCAGCATCGGGGGGTGAGACCCAGTACTTC
j_gene: TRBJ2-7; d_gene: NA; v_gene: TRBV12-3/TRBV12-4; abundance: NA; CDR3aa: CASSLGRYYEQYF; CDR3nt: TGTGCCAGCAGTTTGGGCAGGTACTACGAGCAGTACTTC
j_gene: TRBJ1-2; d_gene: NA; v_gene: TRBV2; abundance: NA; CDR3aa: CASSEEEGYGYTF; CDR3nt: TGTGCCAGCAGTGAAGAAGAGGGCTATGGCTACACCTTC
j_gene: TRBJ2-2; d_gene: NA; v_gene: TRBV5-1; abundance: NA; CDR3aa: CASSLASRNTGELFF; CDR3nt: TGCGCCAGCAGCTTGGCTTCGAGGAACACCGGGGAGCTGTTTTTT
j_gene: TRBJ2-5; d_gene: TRBD1; v_gene: TRBV5-4; abundance: NA; CDR3aa: CASSPRTGVQETQYF; CDR3nt: TGTGCCAGCAGCCCCCGGACAGGCGTGCAAGAGACCCAGTACTTC
j_gene: TRBJ2-3; d_gene: TRBD2; v_gene: TRBV6-5; abundance: NA; CDR3aa: CASSYEIAGGYDTQYF; CDR3nt: TGTGCCAGCAGTTACGAGATAGCGGGGGGGTACGATACGCAGTATTTT
j_gene: TRBJ2-7; d_gene: TRBD2; v_gene: TRBV6-5; abundance: NA; CDR3aa: CASSPSGGSYEQYF; CDR3nt: TGTGCCAGCAGTCCTAGCGGGGGCTCCTACGAGCAGTACTTC
j_gene: TRBJ1-4; d_gene: NA; v_gene: TRBV7-3; abundance: NA; CDR3aa: CASSLIEVSRGATNEKLFF; CDR3nt: TGTGCCAGCAGCTTAATTGAGGTATCTCGGGGTGCAACTAATGAAAAACTGTTTTTT
j_gene: TRBJ1-6; d_gene: NA; v_gene: TRBV6-5; abundance: NA; CDR3aa: CASRGSGFNSPLHF; CDR3nt: TGTGCCAGCAGGGGGTCAGGGTTTAATTCACCCCTCCACTTT